Detailed here is one T cell receptor (beta chain). These data come from a study of molecular identifiers for immune sequencing clone quantification. CDR1 LNHDA and CDR2 SQIVND come from the germline V gene (reference sequence). The CDR3 has 15 residues. Trimming cost V 6 bases and J 1 base, with 14 bases left between them. TCRdb re-called the PCR reads through MiXCR, storing one row per CDR3 protein. In the table there are approximately 680,000 distinct CDR3 sequences, roughly 25% of which are singletons. Libraries for naive CD8 T cells, which were made from approximately 20,000 to 980,000 sorted cells, drew on 10%, 30% or 50% of the RNA.

The clonotype was recovered from a human donor in good health. Some libraries in this study had Jurkat cell RNA spiked in. The chain employs TRBV19 and TRBJ2-3; weak D call: TRBD1 (5 bases). Sequencing input: naive CD8+ T cells from blood, with Jurkat cell RNA spiked in. Subset: FACS-sorted CD8+CD4-CCR7+CD45RA+ naive T cells. This chain's CDR3 is CASSETDIRTDTQYF. The CDR3 DNA reads as TGTGCCAGTAGCGAGACAGACATCCGCACAGATACGCAGTATTTT. Drawing the rest from reference TRBV19 and TRBJ2-3, the complete variable domain is DGGITQSPKYLFRKEGQNVTLSCEQNLNHDAMYWYRQDPGQGLRLIYYSQIVNDFQKGDIAEGYSVSREKKESFPLTVTSAQKNPTAFYLCASSETDIRTDTQYFGPGTRLTVL.